The clone carrying this TCR beta chain was counted ten times or more. Its target is not known. The data were taken from a study of tumor and adjacent non-tumor tissue in lung cancer. Study-wide points: In normal lung, the top 100 clones were significantly more dominant than in tumor. Compared with tumor, normal lung showed significantly lower TCR diversity.

A modified ARM-PCR protocol with three rounds of nested PCR amplified TCRbeta. Using its own MiXCR run on the multiplex PCR reads, TCRdb lists one record per CDR3 protein. The table lists approximately 66,000 distinct CDR3 sequences, roughly 60% of them singletons. RNA was extracted from bulk tissue without any cell sorting. This non-tumor lung sample came from over 3 cm beyond the tumor edge. This clonotype was obtained from a man between 65 and 85 years old with non-small cell lung cancer. Sequencing was carried out using distant non-tumor lung tissue.

DNA of the CDR3: TGTGCCAGCACCCCACAGGGCTATGGCTACACCTTC. Protein sequence: CASTPQGYGYTF. This chain connects TRBV6-6 to TRBJ1-2; D is perhaps TRBD1 (6 bases). Trimming removed 7 bases at V and 4 bases at J, with 10 bases between. Germline values: CDR1 MNHNY, CDR2 SVGAGI (reference sequence). The CDR3 covers 12 residues.